A selection of T cell receptor beta chains follows, all from one sample in a study of cytomegalovirus exposure and HLA in healthy donors. Repertoires were generated with immunoSEQ multiplex PCR, while TCRdb's copy carries only in-frame clones and drops some. The profile shows 150,000 to 200,000 clones, 70% to 80% of them singletons. The sample was PBMCs. The receptors stem from a man in his 60s in good health and CMV-seronegative. CDR3s include the opening cysteine and the closing phenylalanine or tryptophan. A D gene is named only where the DNA matches it firmly. Rows may omit the clone size; those that give it use once, few, many or a size class.

clone_size | j_call | v_call | d_call | cdr3_aa | cdr3_nt
. | TRBJ2-1 | TRBV27 | . | CASSFGLASNEQFF | TGTGCCAGCAGTTTTGGGCTAGCCAGCAATGAGCAGTTCTTC
. | TRBJ2-5 | TRBV5-6 | TRBD2 | CASSLGLAVQETQYF | TGTGCCAGCAGCTTGGGACTAGCGGTCCAAGAGACCCAGTACTTC
. | TRBJ2-1 | TRBV15 | . | CATSRVLAGSSYNEQFF | TGTGCCACCAGCAGAGTCTTGGCGGGAAGCTCCTACAATGAGCAGTTCTTC
. | TRBJ2-7 | TRBV10-1 | . | CASSELTTTGEQYF | TGCGCCAGCAGTGAATTGACAACCACAGGGGAGCAGTACTTC
. | TRBJ2-7 | TRBV4-3 | TRBD2 | CASSQSRLAGRYEQYF | TGCGCCAGCAGCCAGTCACGACTAGCGGGACGCTACGAGCAGTACTTC
. | TRBJ1-6 | TRBV6-5 | TRBD1 | CASRVQGTSPLHF | TGTGCCAGCAGAGTACAGGGGACTTCACCCCTCCACTTT
. | TRBJ1-2 | TRBV11-2 | . | CASSLDGRVYTF | TGTGCCAGCAGCTTAGATGGCAGGGTCTACACCTTC
. | TRBJ2-1 | TRBV7-9 | . | CASSPAGQHNEQFF | TGTGCCAGCAGCCCGGCGGGACAGCACAATGAGCAGTTCTTC
. | TRBJ1-1 | TRBV5-1 | . | CASSQDSNTEAFF | TGCGCCAGCAGCCAGGATTCGAACACTGAAGCTTTCTTT
. | TRBJ1-6 | TRBV27 | . | CASSPRRNSPLHF | TGTGCCAGCAGTCCTAGACGTAATTCACCCCTCCACTTT
. | TRBJ2-7 | TRBV18 | TRBD2 | CASSPREGIRDEQYF | TGTGCCAGCTCACCACGGGAGGGAATACGGGACGAGCAGTACTTC
. | TRBJ2-2 | TRBV5-1 | . | CASRRGNTGELFF | TGCGCCAGCAGAAGAGGAAACACCGGGGAGCTGTTTTTT
. | TRBJ2-1 | TRBV5-4 | . | CASSLEGAGGVEQFF | TGTGCCAGCAGCTTGGAGGGGGCCGGGGGGGTAGAGCAGTTCTTC
. | TRBJ2-2 | TRBV27 | . | CASSPDGGLIGTGELFF | TGTGCCAGCAGCCCGGACGGGGGTCTGATAGGGACCGGGGAGCTGTTTTTT
. | TRBJ2-1 | TRBV7-9 | . | CASSSGTYNEQFF | TGTGCCAGCAGCTCGGGTACCTACAATGAGCAGTTCTTC
. | TRBJ2-7 | TRBV6-5 | TRBD1 | CASSLQGARDEQYF | TGTGCCAGCAGTTTACAGGGGGCGCGCGACGAGCAGTACTTC
. | TRBJ2-3 | TRBV27 | TRBD1 | CASSQTGFGTDTQYF | TGTGCCAGCAGTCAGACAGGGTTTGGGACAGATACGCAGTATTTT
. | TRBJ2-3 | TRBV9 | TRBD2 | CASSRRTSGVSDTQYF | TGTGCCAGCAGCAGACGGACTAGCGGGGTGTCAGATACGCAGTATTTT
. | TRBJ2-1 | TRBV29-1 | . | CSVGRGAGYNEQFF | TGCAGCGTCGGCCGGGGGGCGGGCTACAATGAGCAGTTCTTC
once | TRBJ2-1 | TRBV5-4 | . | CASSLEAGGIRSYNEQFF | TGTGCCAGCAGCTTGGAGGCAGGCGGGATACGGTCCTACAATGAGCAGTTCTTC
. | TRBJ1-4 | TRBV6-5 | . | CASSSGGAGNEKLFF | TGTGCCAGCAGTTCAGGCGGGGCAGGGAATGAAAAACTGTTTTTT
few | TRBJ2-7 | TRBV9 | . | CASSARLDQDEQYF | TGTGCCAGCAGCGCACGACTAGACCAGGACGAGCAGTACTTC
. | TRBJ2-1 | TRBV5-4 | TRBD2 | CASSQGASGSGNEQFF | TGTGCCAGCAGCCAAGGGGCTAGCGGGAGCGGTAATGAGCAGTTCTTC
. | TRBJ2-5 | TRBV25-1 | . | CASSESGGKQETQYF | TGTGCCAGCAGTGAAAGCGGCGGGAAACAAGAGACCCAGTACTTC
. | TRBJ2-5 | TRBV15 | . | CATSRTGSVLGTPGPQETRYF | TGTGCCACCAGCAGAACTGGCAGCGTTCTCGGGACTCCGGGGCCCCAAGAGACCCGGTACTTC
. | TRBJ1-1 | TRBV28 | TRBD1 | CASSSPLRGQIGTEAFF | TGTGCCAGCAGTTCCCCCTTGAGGGGACAGATAGGCACTGAAGCTTTCTTT
. | TRBJ1-4 | TRBV7-2 | . | CASSPESRGEKLFF | TGTGCCAGCAGCCCCGAGTCACGAGGAGAAAAACTGTTTTTT
. | TRBJ1-2 | TRBV28 | . | CASNQKGYGYTF | TGTGCCAGCAATCAAAAGGGGTACGGCTACACCTTC
once | TRBJ2-5 | TRBV5-1 | . | CASSSGDVETQYF | TGCGCCAGCAGCTCCGGGGATGTAGAGACCCAGTACTTC